Listed here is a single T cell receptor (beta chain). The antigen this receptor binds is unknown. The input lacks base qualities; no much larger clone sits a single base away. The data belong to a study of OX40 agonist ivuxolimab in advanced cancers. With respect to the entire study: Ivuxolimab was a fully human IgG2 agonistic monoclonal antibody targeting the costimulatory receptor OX40 (CD134). The paper reports the monotherapy dose-escalation portion (N ≈ 50 patients) of the phase I ivuxolimab trial. The purpose of peripheral TCRbeta sequencing was to test whether ivuxolimab changed TCR sequence diversity and led to clonal T-cell expansion. Intravenous ivuxolimab was administered to patients every 2 weeks at six dose levels: 0.01, 0.1, 0.3, 1.5, 3 and 10 mg/kg. Of the 52 patients in dose escalation, 19 had hepatocellular carcinoma, about 15 had melanoma, 9 had renal cell carcinoma and 9 had head and neck cancer. Patients were allowed to have had prior anti-PD-1, anti-PD-L1 or anti-CTLA-4 therapy, and 40% to 45% of the dose-escalation patients had previously received checkpoint inhibitors. The dose-escalation cohort was 82.7% male with a mean age of about 58 years, ranging from roughly 20 to 80. Partial responses occurred in three dose-escalation patients, of whom one had hepatocellular carcinoma and two had cutaneous melanoma. Here is what the overall study found, with its caveats: On average, CD8+ T cells showed more expanded clones than CD4+ T cells after ivuxolimab. Which antigens the clonally expanded peripheral T cells were specific for was not determined. At doses of 0.1 to 3.0 mg/kg, clonal expansion of both CD4+ and CD8+ T cells in blood was seen between baseline and week 6. In partial responders in the 0.1-3.0 mg/kg groups, normalized peripheral clonal expansion was found to be among the lowest, especially among CD8+ T cells. Low levels of normalized T-cell clonal expansion were also seen in some patients who did not respond.

The V end gives up 0 bases and the J end 9 bases, leaving 12 bases in the junction not matched to a gene. The CDR3 runs 16 residues from the cysteine to the phenylalanine. CDR3 DNA only is kept here, 48 bases in frame from base 1. The germline V gene provides CDR1 SGHRS and CDR2 YFSETQ. The trial excluded patients who had a history of autoimmune disease or were on systemic immunosuppression. In every dose cohort, peripheral blood was drawn for TCR sequencing at baseline, cycle 4 day 1, and cycle 7 day 1. Samples came from an open-label, multicenter, first-in-human phase I dose-escalation trial of ivuxolimab. Adults with locally advanced or metastatic melanoma, renal cell carcinoma, hepatocellular carcinoma or head and neck squamous cell carcinoma were enrolled in the trial. Before TCR sequencing, CD4+ T cells and CD8+ T cells were sorted from peripheral blood as separate populations. For sequencing of the TCRbeta CDR3 region, genomic DNA was extracted from the sorted cells. TCRbeta CDR3 regions were sequenced using the immunoSEQ Assay. In its TCRdb copy, this immuneACCESS table keeps in-frame sequences only and misses some clones. Where compared with another copy, unresolved V genes explain less than half of these, and the others have no known cause. This sample has 50,000 to 70,000 clones in its table, and less than 90% of those were observed once. Roughly 0.6% of the sample belongs to the ten largest clones.

Recombination connected TRBV5-1 to TRBJ2-1; 7 middle bases align to TRBD2. The sample consisted of CD4+ or CD8+ T cells sorted from blood, taken in a trial of the OX40 agonist ivuxolimab. The source is an adult with an advanced solid tumor such as melanoma, head and neck, liver or kidney cancer. At the DNA level, the sequence is TGCGCCAGCAGCTTGGGCGCGGGGGTTTTGAGAGGTGAGCAGTTCTTC. This sequence encodes CASSLGAGVLRGEQFF.